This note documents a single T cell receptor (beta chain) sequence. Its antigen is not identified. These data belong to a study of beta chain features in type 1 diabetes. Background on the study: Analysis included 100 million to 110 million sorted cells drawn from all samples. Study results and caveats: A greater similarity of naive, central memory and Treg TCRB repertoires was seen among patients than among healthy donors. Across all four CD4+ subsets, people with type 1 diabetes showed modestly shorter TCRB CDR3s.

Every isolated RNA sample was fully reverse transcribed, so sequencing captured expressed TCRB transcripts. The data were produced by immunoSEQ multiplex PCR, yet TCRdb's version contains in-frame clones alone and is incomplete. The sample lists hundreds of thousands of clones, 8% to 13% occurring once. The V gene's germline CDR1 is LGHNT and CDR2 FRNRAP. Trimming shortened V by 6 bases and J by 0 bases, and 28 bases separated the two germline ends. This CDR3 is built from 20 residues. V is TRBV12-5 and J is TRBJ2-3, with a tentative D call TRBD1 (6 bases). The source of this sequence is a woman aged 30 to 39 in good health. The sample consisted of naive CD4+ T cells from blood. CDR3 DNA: TGTGCTAGTGGAAACCCCCCCAGGGGCGTCCCAATCACTAGCACAGATACGCAGTATTTT. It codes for CASGNPPRGVPITSTDTQYF.